The 31 T cell receptor beta chains presented below share a single source sample, sequenced in a study of T-cell memory formation after mild COVID-19. From the 5' RACE reads, TCRdb called clonotypes with MiXCR, one entry per CDR3 protein. The table shows 300,000 to 400,000 distinct CDR3 sequences, with approximately 12% occurring only once. The specimen was PBMCs or a T cell subset sorted from them (not recorded which). The receptors stem from a man between 18 and 29 years old who had mild COVID-19 (a few samples of this study predate the infection). Cell type and time point are not known.

This clonotype was seen more than once but under ten times. The chain carries TRBV11-2 and TRBJ2-3, with TRBD2 as a possible D gene (5 bases). Germline V gene data show CDR1 as SGHAT and CDR2 as FQNNGV. The CDR3 covers 16 residues. V lost 2 bases, J lost 1 base, and 13 bases lay in between. DNA for the CDR3: TGTGCCAGCAGCTTATTTCAGGCGGAGGGCACAGATACGCAGTATTTT. Residues: CASSLFQAEGTDTQYF.

A few counts support this clonotype. This chain joins TRBV25-1 and TRBJ1-2; unclear D gene. V was clipped by 7 bases and J by 0 bases, with 3 bases between them. The CDR3 is made up of 11 amino acids. CDR1 and CDR2 from the germline V gene are MGHDK and SYGVNS. This chain's CDR3 is CASNANYGYTF. The DNA of the CDR3 is TGTGCCAGCAACGCTAACTATGGCTACACCTTC.

The chain joins TRBV7-2 to TRBJ1-2; D is uncertain. The CDR3 loop spans 14 amino acids. V lost 5 bases and J 7 bases, leaving 17 bases between the germline ends. Germline CDR1 is SGHTA and CDR2 is FQGNSA. For the CDR3, the DNA is TGTGCCAGCAGCCAGACAAGAGGGTCGAGTGGCTACACCTTC. Translated: CASSQTRGSSGYTF.

This clonotype was seen more than once but under ten times. The chain carries TRBV5-1 and TRBJ1-1; possibly TRBD1 for D (6 bases). The CDR3 spans 15 residues. Germline V gene sequence: CDR1 SGHRS, CDR2 YFSETQ. The ends were cut back, 3 bases at V and 3 bases at J, with 15 bases in the middle. CDR3 loop: CASSWAGAGDTEAFF. The CDR3 nucleotides read TGCGCCAGCAGCTGGGCGGGGGCTGGGGACACTGAAGCTTTCTTT.

The chain is built from TRBV5-4 and TRBJ2-5, with TRBD1 matching over 11 bases. Germline V CDR1 and CDR2: SGHNT, YYREEE (reference sequence). Trimming took 4 bases from V and 5 from J; bases not matched to a gene: 10. The CDR3 consists of 16 residues. The DNA of the CDR3 is TGTGCCAGCAGCCTGGCCCCGGACAGGGGGCCGGAGACCCAGTACTTC. This sequence encodes CASSLAPDRGPETQYF.

This clonotype was seen repeatedly, ten times or more. The chain is built from TRBV11-2 and TRBJ2-7, with 7 bases lining up with TRBD1. Trimming took 1 base from V and 6 from J; bases not matched to a gene: 0. The CDR3 totals 12 residues. CDR1 and CDR2 from the germline V gene are SGHAT and FQNNGV. The CDR3 loop reads CASSLGTGEQYF. DNA for the CDR3: TGTGCCAGCAGCTTAGGGACAGGCGAGCAGTACTTC.

J is TRBJ1-1 and V is TRBV7-2; no reliable D call. The V end was cut by 5 bases, the J end by 2 bases, with 12 bases between. From germline, CDR1 is SGHTA and CDR2 FQGNSA. The CDR3 contains 14 residues. The CDR3 loop reads CASSPRGRNTEAFF. The CDR3 coding sequence is TGTGCCAGCAGCCCCCGTGGGCGCAACACTGAAGCTTTCTTT.

There are a few counts of this clonotype. The chain couples TRBV12-3 or TRBV12-4 to TRBJ2-7; TRBD2 matches at 10 bases. The CDR3 covers 15 residues. After removal of 6 bases from V and 4 bases from J, the junction contained 9 bases not matched to a gene. For the CDR3, the DNA is TGTGCCAGCAGCCGACAGAGTAGCGGGGGGTACGAGCAGTACGTC. This codes for CASSRQSSGGYEQYV.

This clonotype has just a few counts. The rearrangement uses TRBV3-1 and TRBJ2-1; possible D gene TRBD2, 7 bases. V was trimmed by 4 bases and J by 0 bases, leaving 19 bases between them. CDR3 length equals 18 residues. Germline CDR1 and CDR2: LGHDT and YNNKEL (reference sequence). For the CDR3, the DNA is TGTGCCAGCAGCCTAAGAAGGGGGGGCGGGCCCTCCTACAATGAGCAGTTCTTC. Residues: CASSLRRGGGPSYNEQFF.

V gene TRBV12-3 or TRBV12-4 combines with J gene TRBJ1-2; TRBD1 agrees at 9 bases. The CDR3 runs to 16 residues. V gave up 3 bases and J gave up 1 base; unmatched junction bases: 6. CDR3 sequence: CASSFFPGQGNYGYTF. The CDR3 DNA sequence: TGTGCCAGCAGTTTCTTCCCGGGACAGGGTAACTATGGCTACACCTTC.

This clonotype was counted at least ten times. This chain connects TRBV19 to TRBJ1-5; D might be TRBD1 (6 bases). The CDR3 loop spans 14 amino acids. Germline CDR1 reads LNHDA; CDR2 reads SQIVND (reference sequence). Between the trimmed V and J ends, which lost 10 bases and 3 bases, there was a span of 16 bases. Written as DNA, the CDR3 is TGTGCCACCCAGGGGACACCCTACAATCAGCCCCAGCATTTT. It encodes CATQGTPYNQPQHF.

The rearrangement links TRBV20-1 to TRBJ1-2, with 7 bases that match TRBD1. Losses at the gene ends were 6 bases for V and 3 bases for J; bases not matched to a gene: 7. This CDR3 is built from 13 residues. CDR1 is DFQATT and CDR2 is SNEGSKA in the germline V gene (reference sequence). The CDR3 is CSANDRDDYGYTF. As DNA, the CDR3 is TGCAGTGCGAATGACAGGGATGACTATGGCTACACCTTC.

The chain joins TRBV7-9 to TRBJ1-2; weak D call: TRBD1 (6 bases). The germline CDR1 and CDR2 sequences are SEHNR and FQNEAQ (reference sequence). The CDR3 extends over 17 amino acids. V was cut by 7 bases and J by 5 bases, with 26 bases left in between. DNA of the CDR3: TGTGCCAGCAACCAGAAACAACCTGAGGACAGTAGATATGGCTACACCTTC. It yields the protein CASNQKQPEDSRYGYTF.

This clonotype has at least ten counts. This chain connects TRBV25-1 to TRBJ2-5, with 11 nucleotides matching TRBD1. The V gene's germline CDR1 is MGHDK and CDR2 SYGVNS. The CDR3 sequence is 18 residues long. The V and J ends lost 0 bases and 6 bases, in that order; junction bases with no gene match: 12. CDR3 loop: CASSEYKGQGVRAQTQYF. The DNA for the CDR3 is TGTGCCAGCAGTGAATATAAGGGACAGGGGGTAAGGGCACAGACCCAGTACTTC. Filled out from reference TRBV25-1 and TRBJ2-5, the complete variable domain reads EADIYQTPRYLVIGTGKKITLECSQTMGHDKMYWYQQDPGMELHLIHYSYGVNSTEKGDLSSESTVSRIRTEHFPLTLESARPSHTSQYLCASSEYKGQGVRAQTQYFGPGTRLLVL.

The rearrangement links TRBV7-9 to TRBJ1-1; 8 bases agree with TRBD1. V dropped 6 bases and J dropped 4; count of bases not matched to a gene: 13. Germline CDR1 SEHNR, CDR2 FQNEAQ (reference sequence). This CDR3 has 16 residues. The CDR3 is CASSFWTGIVATEAFF. The CDR3 region has the DNA TGTGCCAGCAGTTTCTGGACAGGGATCGTGGCCACTGAAGCTTTCTTT.

This clonotype was recorded many times. This chain joins TRBV12-5 and TRBJ2-1; a possible D gene is TRBD1 (6 bases). Germline loops: CDR1 LGHNT, CDR2 FRNRAP. The V and J ends lost 1 base and 1 base respectively, with 8 bases between them. This CDR3 region has 15 residues. CDR3 DNA sequence: TGTGCTAGTGGTTTGGCGACAGGATCCTACAATGAGCAGTTCTTC. Amino acids: CASGLATGSYNEQFF.

V gene TRBV3-1 combines with J gene TRBJ1-3; D is unclear. The germline V and J ends were trimmed by 1 base and 0 bases, with 7 bases remaining between them. The CDR3 extends over 15 amino acids. The germline V gene has CDR1 LGHDT and CDR2 YNNKEL (reference sequence). The chain's CDR3 is CASSQGGTSGNTIYF. The CDR3 nucleotides are TGTGCCAGCAGCCAAGGGGGAACCTCTGGAAACACCATATATTTT.

This clonotype was observed a few times. CDR3 amino acids: CASSLLGISGNTIYF. The CDR3 DNA follows: TGTGCCAGCAGTTTATTGGGTATTTCTGGAAACACCATATATTTT. This chain joins TRBV12-3 or TRBV12-4 and TRBJ1-3; D is unresolved. There are 15 residues in the CDR3. Trimming left V 2 bases short and J 1 base short, with 9 bases between.

This clonotype came up once. The V call is TRBV30, the J call TRBJ2-3; no reliable D call. Germline V gives CDR1 GTSNPN, CDR2 SVGIG (reference sequence). Trimming took off 0 bases at V and 5 bases at J, with 12 bases between the two ends. The CDR3 runs to 14 residues. The DNA of the CDR3 is TGTGCCTGGAGTGTACTGTACGAAGGAGATACGCAGTATTTT. It specifies CAWSVLYEGDTQYF.

A few counts support this clonotype. This chain links TRBV5-1 with TRBJ2-1; D not resolved. The length of the CDR3 is 13 residues. V was pared by 0 bases and J by 6 bases, with 7 bases between. Germline CDR1 and CDR2: SGHRS and YFSETQ. The CDR3: CASSLGAANEQFF. CDR3 DNA: TGCGCCAGCAGCTTGGGGGCGGCCAATGAGCAGTTCTTC.

The genes are TRBV20-1 and TRBJ2-7, with 11 bases that match TRBD2. V shed 3 bases and J 5 bases; nucleotides not matched to a gene: 3. CDR3 size: 13 residues. The germline CDR1 and CDR2 sequences are DFQATT and SNEGSKA (reference sequence). CDR3 region: CSARGLAEHEQYF. CDR3 sequence (DNA): TGCAGTGCTAGGGGACTAGCGGAACACGAGCAGTACTTC.

The V call is TRBV5-1, the J call TRBJ1-1; a weak D match, TRBD1 (6 bases). The CDR3 runs to 17 residues. Germline CDR1 is SGHRS and CDR2 is YFSETQ. Between the trimmed V and J ends, which lost 0 bases and 1 base, there was a span of 16 bases. The CDR3 reads CASSLVGGASPNTEAFF. The CDR3 nucleotides are TGCGCCAGCAGCTTGGTGGGGGGCGCGTCCCCGAACACTGAAGCTTTCTTT. Drawing the rest from reference TRBV5-1 and TRBJ1-1, the complete variable domain is KAGVTQTPRYLIKTRGQQVTLSCSPISGHRSVSWYQQTPGQGLQFLFEYFSETQRNKGNFPGRFSGRQFSNSRSEMNVSTLELGDSALYLCASSLVGGASPNTEAFFGQGTRLTVV.

The table lists this clonotype with a few counts. The chain combines TRBV5-1 with TRBJ2-7; a weak D match, TRBD1 (6 bases). Germline V gives CDR1 SGHRS, CDR2 YFSETQ. Trimming removed 6 bases at V and 5 bases at J, with 33 bases between. The length of the CDR3 is 19 residues. Here the CDR3 DNA reads TGCGCCAGCAAACCCCCTCGGAGGATAGGGTTACAGGGCGCCAACGAGCAGTACGTC. Encoded protein: CASKPPRRIGLQGANEQYV.

The chain links TRBV5-1 to TRBJ2-1, with D perhaps TRBD2 (5 bases). CDR3 length: 14 residues. The germline gives CDR1 SGHRS, CDR2 YFSETQ. Trimming removed 7 bases from V and 8 bases from J, with 19 bases in between. The CDR3 DNA reads as TGCGCCAGCGGCCGTAGGAGGTGGGTCGATGAGCAGTTCTTC. This translates into CASGRRRWVDEQFF.

The chain couples TRBV4-2 to TRBJ1-6; 9 bases line up with TRBD1. Per germline, CDR1 LGHNA and CDR2 YNFKEQ. Trimming cost V 0 bases and J 8 bases; bases outside gene matches: 2. This CDR3 spans 15 amino acids. The CDR3 is CASSQENRGHSPLHF. The CDR3 DNA sequence: TGTGCCAGCAGCCAAGAGAACAGGGGGCATTCACCCCTCCACTTT.

The J gene is TRBJ2-2, the V gene TRBV5-1; the D is unclear. This CDR3 comprises 15 residues. V was cut by 7 bases and J by 0 bases, with 13 bases left in between. CDR1 and CDR2 (germline): SGHRS, YFSETQ. CDR3: CASRAPTSNTGELFF. The CDR3 bases are TGCGCCAGCCGGGCCCCTACTTCGAACACCGGGGAGCTGTTTTTT.

This clonotype has a count of ten or more. The rearrangement links TRBV7-8 to TRBJ2-2; D possibly corresponds to TRBD2 (6 bases). Trimming took 1 base from V and 2 from J, leaving 11 bases between them. CDR3 length equals 16 residues. Germline CDR1 is SGHVS and CDR2 is FQNEAQ. This CDR3 reads CASSLGSGVNTGELFF. The CDR3 coding sequence is TGTGCCAGCAGCTTAGGCTCGGGGGTCAACACCGGGGAGCTGTTTTTT.

This clonotype occurred a few times. The genes are TRBV7-9 and TRBJ2-1; 9 nucleotides align to TRBD1. With V trimmed by 6 bases and J by 10 bases, 13 bases remained unmatched. Germline-derived CDR1 and CDR2 are SEHNR and FQNEAQ (reference sequence). The CDR3 extends over 15 amino acids. This chain's CDR3 is CASSPGTGILGEQFF. The DNA of the CDR3 is TGTGCCAGCAGTCCCGGGACAGGGATCCTCGGAGAGCAGTTCTTC.

The CDR3: CASSVAGTPEEKLFF. CDR3 DNA: TGTGCCAGCAGCGTAGCCGGGACACCCGAAGAAAAACTGTTTTTT. The V and J genes are TRBV9 and TRBJ1-4; perhaps TRBD1 as D (6 bases). V was trimmed by 0 bases and J by 8 bases, leaving 14 bases between them. CDR1 SGDLS and CDR2 YYNGEE come from the germline V gene. This CDR3 is built from 15 residues.

The chain links TRBV2 to TRBJ1-5; TRBD1 is a possible D gene (6 bases). Germline loops: CDR1 SNHLY, CDR2 FYNNEI. V dropped 2 bases and J dropped 6 bases, with 11 bases sitting between them. The length of the CDR3 is 14 residues. CDR3 protein: CASSETGRGQPQHF. As DNA, the CDR3 is TGTGCCAGCAGTGAAACAGGGAGGGGTCAGCCCCAGCATTTT.

This chain links TRBV6-5 with TRBJ1-2; D unresolved. Per the germline V gene, CDR1 is MNHEY and CDR2 is SVGAGI. Trimming took 0 bases from V and 7 from J, leaving 18 bases between them. The CDR3 runs to 16 residues. Here the CDR3 reads CASSYSVPGPLPGYTF. CDR3 DNA sequence: TGTGCCAGCAGTTACTCGGTGCCGGGTCCTCTGCCTGGCTACACCTTC.